This TCR beta chain was sequenced in a study of shared clonotypes between healthy human individuals. The CDR3 contains 15 residues. J gave up 3 bases and V 7 bases, and 8 bases lay outside the gene matches. Per the germline V gene, CDR1 is MNHEY and CDR2 is SMNVEV (reference sequence). The table came from immunoSEQ multiplex PCR; TCRdb's copy has only in-frame clones and leaves some out. The sample holds about 700,000 clones; 90% to 95% are singletons and the top ten take 24%. Naive CD8 cells comprised CD45RO-negative, CCR7-positively selected cells, excluding terminally differentiated effector memory CD45RA+ cells.

The sequencing input was naive CD8+ T cells sorted from blood. J is TRBJ2-7 and V is TRBV27, with 11 bases matching TRBD2. This sequence originates from a young man in good health. CDR3 nucleotide sequence: TGTGCCAGCACTTTTGGTGGGACTAGCGGCTACGAGCAGTACTTC. It specifies CASTFGGTSGYEQYF.